These 8 T cell receptor beta chains originate from one sample sequenced in a study of graft-versus-host responses after intestinal transplantation. Sequenced by immunoSEQ multiplex PCR; TCRdb stores in-frame clones only, minus some. The sample yields about 20,000 clones, roughly nine tenths seen once. Sequenced here: PBMCs, sampled approximately 33 weeks after intestinal transplant. Every receptor here comes from a human patient who received an intestinal transplant, so some T cells may come from the graft donor.

This clone occurred a few times. The chain joins TRBV19 to TRBJ1-6, with TRBD1 identical over 9 bases. This CDR3 comprises 12 residues. Germline V gives CDR1 LNHDA, CDR2 SQIVND (reference sequence). With 9 bases clipped from V and 7 bases from J, the junction kept 1 base outside the gene matches. The CDR3 sequence is CASGQGNSPLHF. CDR3 sequence (DNA): TGTGCCAGCGGACAGGGGAATTCACCCCTCCACTTT.

The chain has TRBV2 and TRBJ1-2; tentative D call: TRBD1 (5 bases). With 7 bases removed from V and 4 bases from J, the gap between germline ends came to 22 bases. The germline gives CDR1 SNHLY, CDR2 FYNNEI. This CDR3 region has 16 residues. The DNA for the CDR3 is TGTGCCAGCACCCAGGACATCAGTTCATCCGTCTATGGCTACACCTTC. This codes for CASTQDISSSVYGYTF.

The CDR3 is CASSEALGNTEAFF. As DNA, the CDR3 is TGTGCCAGCAGTGAAGCGCTGGGGAACACTGAAGCTTTCTTT. The chain links TRBV6-1 to TRBJ1-1, with D uncertain. CDR1 and CDR2 (germline): MNHNS, SASEGT. Trimming cost V 0 bases and J 1 base, with 6 bases left between them. The length of the CDR3 is 14 residues.

The chain combines TRBV9 with TRBJ2-2; D gene unclear. The CDR3 sequence is 13 residues long. The V gene lost 0 bases and the J gene lost 6 bases, with 6 bases spanning the gap. Germline CDR1 reads SGDLS; CDR2 reads YYNGEE. The CDR3: CASSVDQAGELFF. In nucleotides, the CDR3 is TGTGCCAGCAGCGTAGATCAGGCCGGGGAGCTGTTTTTT.

J is TRBJ1-5 and V is TRBV19; 8 bases are shared with TRBD1. This CDR3 spans 16 amino acids. The junction had 11 bases not matched to a gene; V was cut back by 5 bases and J by 5 bases. Germline CDR1 reads LNHDA; CDR2 reads SQIVND (reference sequence). The CDR3 sequence is CASSPETGALHQPQHF. The CDR3 DNA follows: TGTGCCAGTAGTCCCGAGACAGGGGCCCTCCATCAGCCCCAGCATTTT.

The gene calls are TRBV18 and TRBJ2-5; 7 bases are shared with TRBD2. Germline V gives CDR1 KGHSH, CDR2 LQKENI. This CDR3 comprises 16 residues. Unmatched junction bases numbered 9, after V lost 1 base and J lost 4 bases. This CDR3 is CASSPRSGALGETQYF. The CDR3 DNA is TGTGCCAGCTCACCACGGAGCGGGGCATTAGGAGAGACCCAGTACTTC.

This sequence joins TRBV7-3 and TRBJ2-2, with D hard to call. The CDR3 loop spans 14 amino acids. Germline V gene sequence: CDR1 SGHTA, CDR2 FQGTGA. Trimming took 1 base from V and 4 from J, leaving 7 bases between them. CDR3 DNA: TGTGCCAGCAGCTTAAGTGCGGCCACCGGGGAGCTGTTTTTT. Translation: CASSLSAATGELFF.

This clone showed up just once. This chain links TRBV9 with TRBJ2-1, with 8 nucleotides matching TRBD2. Per germline, CDR1 SGDLS and CDR2 YYNGEE. The ends lost 0 bases at V and 7 bases at J; junction bases unmatched: 6. The CDR3 is 15 amino acids. The CDR3 sequence: CASSVGTGGPNEQFF. The CDR3 nucleotides read TGTGCCAGCAGCGTAGGGACGGGGGGGCCAAATGAGCAGTTCTTC.